Listed here are 24 T cell receptor beta chains from one sample, sequenced in a study of low-dose radiotherapy and immunotherapy resistance in tumors. Time point given: after trial treatment. The treatment denotes: LDRT plus nivolumab, ipilimumab, low-dose cyclophosphamide and aspirin (RACIN trial). TRAV- and TRBV-specific primers were used for first-strand cDNA, which covered alpha and beta chains. With a constant-region primer and a V-primer adapter, TCRs were subjected to roughly 18 PCR cycles of amplification. TCRdb re-derived calls from the reads in MiXCR, one entry per CDR3 protein. The sample includes tens of thousands of distinct CDR3 sequences, 20% to 25% of them seen just once. This sample comprised PBMCs, obtained after low-dose radiotherapy plus immunotherapy. The receptor source for this set is a female donor with ovarian cancer.

This clonotype appeared many times. The CDR3 DNA sequence: TGCAGTGCTAGAAAATCTAGCGGGGGGCCCCCTGCCACAGATACGCAGTATTTT. It codes for CSARKSSGGPPATDTQYF. This chain links TRBV20-1 with TRBJ2-3, with 11 positions matching TRBD2. This CDR3 region has 18 residues. Trimming cost V 2 bases and J 2 bases; bases outside gene matches: 12. In germline, CDR1 is DFQATT, CDR2 SNEGSKA (reference sequence).

This clonotype was seen many times. CDR3 sequence (DNA): TGCAGCGTTTCAGGACTAGCGGGAGCTCCCACAGATACGCAGTATTTT. It encodes CSVSGLAGAPTDTQYF. The chain couples TRBV29-1 to TRBJ2-3, with TRBD2 matching over 13 bases. The CDR3 is 16 residues long. CDR1 is SQVTM, CDR2 ANQGSEA, per germline. V shed 5 bases and J 2 bases; nucleotides not matched to a gene: 7.

This clonotype showed up many times. The chain links TRBV6-2 or TRBV6-3 to TRBJ2-3; 11 positions match TRBD2. The V segment lost 2 bases and the J segment 1 base; nucleotides outside the gene matches: 5. This CDR3 has 17 amino acids. Germline-derived CDR1 and CDR2 are MNHEY and SVGEGT. The CDR3: CASSYVLAGGRTDTQYF. As DNA, the CDR3 is TGTGCCAGCAGTTACGTCCTAGCGGGGGGCCGCACAGATACGCAGTATTTT.

This clonotype was counted at least ten times. The chain joins TRBV20-1 to TRBJ1-5; a weak D match, TRBD1 (5 bases). Per germline, CDR1 DFQATT and CDR2 SNEGSKA (reference sequence). V was pared by 4 bases and J by 0 bases, with 7 bases between. There are 13 residues in the CDR3. The CDR3 is CSAKGSSNQPQHF. In nucleotides, the CDR3 is TGCAGTGCTAAGGGGAGTAGCAATCAGCCCCAGCATTTT.

Concerning this clonotype: Compared with germline, one end of the junction differs, possibly owing to a read error. This sequence joins TRBV5-4 and TRBJ2-1; TRBD1 aligns across 7 bases. This CDR3 contains 15 residues. Germline loops: CDR1 SGHNT, CDR2 YYREEE (reference sequence). The CDR3 spells CASSQGTVSYNEQSF. The CDR3 coding sequence is TGTGCCAGCAGCCAGGGGACAGTCTCCTACAATGAGCAGTCCTTC.

This chain uses TRBV6-2 or TRBV6-3 with TRBJ2-7; 9 bases fit TRBD2. Germline trimming cut 4 bases from V and 1 base from J; bases unmatched to any gene: 5. CDR1 MNHEY and CDR2 SVGEGT come from the germline V gene. CDR3 length: 15 residues. The DNA of the CDR3 is TGTGCCAGCAGTTCCGGGACTAGCCCTTCCTACGAGCAGTACTTC. It codes for CASSSGTSPSYEQYF.

This clonotype was counted between two and nine times. At one end the junction does not follow the germline gene, possibly because of a read error. This chain links TRBV5-3 with TRBJ1-3, with D possibly matching TRBD1 (6 bases). TRBV5-3 is sorted into the ORF group, with uncertain function. This CDR3 is 19 amino acids long. The CDR3 here is CASSLGVGIWTVSGNTIYF. In DNA, the CDR3 is TGTGCCAGCAGCTTGGGCGTTGGAATTTGGACAGTGTCAGGAAACACCATATATTTT.

This clonotype has only a few counts. The gene calls are TRBV12-3 or TRBV12-4 and TRBJ2-5; D might be TRBD2 (5 bases). V gave up 0 bases and J gave up 7 bases, with 6 bases separating them. CDR3 size: 12 residues. This CDR3 reads CASSLASGTQYF. DNA for the CDR3: TGTGCCAGCAGTTTAGCGAGCGGGACCCAGTACTTC.

A note on this clonotype: The likely explanation is a read error, given a far larger clone one base away. This rearrangement joins TRBV6-1 to TRBJ1-5; D remains ambiguous. The CDR3 covers 12 residues. Germline V lookup: CDR1 MNHNS, CDR2 SASEGT. The ends were cut back, 9 bases at V and 4 bases at J, with 10 bases in the middle. The CDR3 region has the DNA TGTGCCAGGAGCTCCGGAAATCAGCCCCAGCATTTT. It translates to CARSSGNQPQHF.

In its sample, this clonotype was seen many times. This rearrangement joins TRBV20-1 to TRBJ2-1; unclear D gene. Trimming left V 4 bases short and J 7 bases short, with 5 bases between. CDR3 length: 10 amino acids. In germline, CDR1 is DFQATT, CDR2 SNEGSKA (reference sequence). In nucleotides, the CDR3 is TGCAGTGCTACCAAAAATGAGCAGTTCTTC. Amino acid sequence: CSATKNEQFF.

This clonotype was seen ten or more times. This chain links TRBV7-6 with TRBJ1-2; maybe TRBD1 (5 bases). From germline, CDR1 is SGHVS and CDR2 FNYEAQ. The V and J ends lost 0 bases and 3 bases respectively, with 11 bases between them. CDR3 size: 15 residues. The CDR3 is CASSLAGQNHYGYTF. For the CDR3, the DNA is TGTGCCAGCAGCTTAGCGGGGCAGAACCACTATGGCTACACCTTC. The full variable domain, its missing parts supplied by reference TRBV7-6 and TRBJ1-2, is GAGVSQSPRYKVTKRGQDVALRCDPISGHVSLYWYRQALGQGPEFLTYFNYEAQQDKSGLPNDRFSAERPEGSISTLTIQRTEQRDSAMYRCASSLAGQNHYGYTFGSGTRLTVV.

This clonotype was picked up many times. This rearrangement joins TRBV20-1 to TRBJ1-3; 8 nucleotides agree with TRBD1. Germline V gene sequence: CDR1 DFQATT, CDR2 SNEGSKA (reference sequence). V lost 6 bases and J lost 4; bases outside the gene matches: 5. CDR3 size: 13 residues. The CDR3 loop is CSARQGHGNTIYF. CDR3 nucleotides: TGCAGTGCCCGACAGGGGCACGGAAACACCATATATTTT.

Remarks on this clonotype: A far larger clone is one base from this, pointing to a likely read error. V gene TRBV6-6 combines with J gene TRBJ2-7; the match to TRBD2 covers 8 bases. The V segment lost 7 bases and the J segment 7 bases; nucleotides outside the gene matches: 24. The CDR3 length is 18 residues. Germline CDR1 and CDR2: MNHNY and SVGAGI (reference sequence). CDR3 in DNA: TGTGCCAGCAAAGGCCCGGGAGGGCCCTCTGGGTCCTACAATGAGCAGTACTTC. Amino acid sequence: CASKGPGGPSGSYNEQYF.

The sample holds many counts of this clonotype. V is TRBV28 and J is TRBJ2-1, with D unclear. CDR3 length equals 13 residues. The germline gives CDR1 MDHEN, CDR2 SYDVKM. V lost 1 base to trimming and J lost 6 bases, with 7 bases between them. This CDR3 reads CASSLSVGNEQFF. CDR3 nucleotide sequence: TGTGCCAGCAGTTTATCTGTCGGCAATGAGCAGTTCTTC.

This clonotype was seen many times. The chain combines TRBV24-1 with TRBJ2-2, with D maybe TRBD2 (7 bases). CDR1 is KGHDR, CDR2 SFDVKD, per germline. The V and J ends lost 0 bases and 1 base respectively, with 17 bases between them. CDR3 length: 19 amino acids. CDR3 region: CATSDLNGRGHLNTGELFF. DNA for the CDR3: TGTGCCACCAGTGATTTGAATGGGCGGGGGCACTTGAACACCGGGGAGCTGTTTTTT.

Ten or more counts support this clonotype. The chain couples TRBV18 to TRBJ1-6; 8 bases match TRBD1. The V and J ends lost 6 bases and 5 bases, in that order; junction bases with no gene match: 3. The germline CDR1 and CDR2 sequences are KGHSH and LQKENI. The CDR3 runs to 14 residues. DNA for the CDR3: TGTGCCAGCTCGCCGACAGGGGATAATTCACCCCTCCACTTT. Translated, it gives CASSPTGDNSPLHF.

This clonotype was seen many times. The chain recombines TRBV6-6 with TRBJ1-1; 8 positions agree with TRBD1. V lost 6 bases to trimming and J lost 0 bases; unmatched junction nucleotides: 6. Germline V gives CDR1 MNHNY, CDR2 SVGAGI (reference sequence). There are 15 residues in the CDR3. The CDR3 nucleotides read TGTGCCAGCAGCCTCGACAGGGGATTGAACACTGAAGCTTTCTTT. This gives the protein CASSLDRGLNTEAFF.

This clonotype has ten or more counts. This chain uses TRBV20-1 with TRBJ2-3, with D uncertain. Trimming removed 3 bases at V and 3 bases at J, with 10 bases between. Germline lookup yields CDR1 DFQATT and CDR2 SNEGSKA (reference sequence). The CDR3 covers 13 residues. CDR3 bases: TGCAGTGCTAGCTGGGTAGCAACAGATACGCAGTATTTT. This gives the protein CSASWVATDTQYF.

This clonotype was counted ten times or more. The gene calls are TRBV20-1 and TRBJ2-1; 11 bases align to TRBD2. This CDR3 spans 18 amino acids. V lost 1 base, J lost 1 base, and 9 bases stayed unmatched. Germline CDR1 and CDR2: DFQATT and SNEGSKA (reference sequence). The chain's CDR3 is CSARGPGASGRSYNEQFF. CDR3 DNA sequence: TGCAGTGCTAGAGGCCCCGGGGCTAGCGGGAGGTCCTACAATGAGCAGTTCTTC.

Comments on this clonotype: A far larger clone is one base from this, pointing to a likely read error. The chain couples TRBV7-6 to TRBJ2-1; the D gene is possibly TRBD1 (5 bases). Looked up from germline, CDR1 is SGHVS and CDR2 is FNYEAQ. CDR3 length: 19 amino acids. The CDR3 nucleotides read TGTGTCAGCAGCTTTGCCGGAACAAAAACGAAGGGGACCTACAATGAGCAGTTCTTC. It specifies CVSSFAGTKTKGTYNEQFF.

This clonotype was counted ten times or more. CDR3 protein: CASSPPHTTDTQYF. CDR3 nucleotide sequence: TGTGCCAGCAGTCCCCCTCACACGACAGATACGCAGTATTTT. The chain employs TRBV28 and TRBJ2-3; D remains unclear. This CDR3 has 14 amino acids. Trimming cost V 5 bases and J 3 bases, with 12 bases left between them. Germline CDR1 and CDR2: MDHEN and SYDVKM.

This clonotype is termed medium-sized. Germline and junction disagree at one end, which may indicate a read error. The chain combines TRBV10-3 with TRBJ2-1; D possibly corresponds to TRBD1 (5 bases). Germline CDR1 reads ENHRY; CDR2 reads SYGVKD. This CDR3 region has 15 residues. The CDR3 is CAISESSDRLDEQFF. CDR3 nucleotides: TGTGCCATCAGCGAGTCGTCTGACAGACTCGATGAGCAGTTCTTC.

This clonotype was seen ten or more times. The V and J genes are TRBV7-2 and TRBJ2-2; D is unresolved. V lost 1 base and J 7 bases, leaving 4 bases between the germline ends. Germline CDR1 SGHTA, CDR2 FQGNSA. The CDR3 runs to 12 residues. This CDR3 reads CASSLVYGELFF. CDR3 nucleotides: TGTGCCAGCAGCTTAGTTTACGGGGAGCTGTTTTTT.

This clonotype was picked up many times. The rearrangement uses TRBV7-9 and TRBJ1-1; D unclear. The V end lost 5 bases, the J end lost 1 base, and 5 bases lay between the germline ends. Germline V gene lookup returns CDR1 SEHNR and CDR2 FQNEAQ (reference sequence). This CDR3 is 12 amino acids long. This CDR3 is CASSPQNTEAFF. The CDR3, as DNA: TGTGCCAGCAGCCCGCAGAACACTGAAGCTTTCTTT.